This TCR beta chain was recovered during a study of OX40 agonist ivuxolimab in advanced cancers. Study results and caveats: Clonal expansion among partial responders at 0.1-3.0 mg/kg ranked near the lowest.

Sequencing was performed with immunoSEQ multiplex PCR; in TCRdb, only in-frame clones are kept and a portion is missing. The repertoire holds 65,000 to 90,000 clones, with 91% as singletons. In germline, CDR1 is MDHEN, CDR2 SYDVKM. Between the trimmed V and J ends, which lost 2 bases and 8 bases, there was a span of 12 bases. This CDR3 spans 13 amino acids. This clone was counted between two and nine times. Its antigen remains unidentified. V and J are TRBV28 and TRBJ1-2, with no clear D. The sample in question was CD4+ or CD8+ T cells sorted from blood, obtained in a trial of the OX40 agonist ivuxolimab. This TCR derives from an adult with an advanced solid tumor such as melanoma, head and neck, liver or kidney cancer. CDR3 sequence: CASSLSVARGYTF. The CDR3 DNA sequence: TGTGCCAGCAGTTTAAGTGTCGCTAGGGGCTACACCTTC.